Listed below are T cell receptor beta chains from one sample, sequenced in a study of T cell responses to AZD1222 COVID-19 vaccine. Sequenced by immunoSEQ multiplex PCR; TCRdb stores in-frame clones only, minus some. The sample records approximately 130,000 clones, 75% to 95% being singletons. Material: peripheral blood, obtained 28 days after the second dose of the MenACWY control vaccine. The receptors were sampled from an adult who received the MenACWY meningococcal vaccine as a control. Both conserved end residues are part of each CDR3.

v_call cdr3_length cdr3_aa
TRBV18 15 CASSEGQGANQPQHF
TRBV29-1 11 CSVEDANTIYF
TRBV24-1 14 CATSDRDRGGKLFF
TRBV29-1 16 CSVEMGSGRISDTQYF
TRBV19 12 CASSSRVGSQHF
TRBV5-6 18 CASTNNFLGQRSQETQYF
TRBV3-1/TRBV3-2 16 CASSQEFAGGQETQYF
TRBV9 16 CASSPRTSGRTDTQYF
TRBV6-6 16 CASSYPLAGGPGELFF
TRBV5-6 14 CASRAYRGKNIQYF
TRBV27 14 CASSPRNLNTEAFF
TRBV9 15 CASSAQLSSGNTIYF
TRBV7-2 16 CASSLATGGGGIEQYF
TRBV11-3 14 CASSTRGTNEKLFF
TRBV27 17 CASSTQTGTNSYNEQFF
TRBV7-9 16 CASSSSLARRGETQYF
TRBV14 13 CASTISMNTEAFF
TRBV5-1 14 CASSFTSGGYEQYF
TRBV28 13 CASSFADASPQYF